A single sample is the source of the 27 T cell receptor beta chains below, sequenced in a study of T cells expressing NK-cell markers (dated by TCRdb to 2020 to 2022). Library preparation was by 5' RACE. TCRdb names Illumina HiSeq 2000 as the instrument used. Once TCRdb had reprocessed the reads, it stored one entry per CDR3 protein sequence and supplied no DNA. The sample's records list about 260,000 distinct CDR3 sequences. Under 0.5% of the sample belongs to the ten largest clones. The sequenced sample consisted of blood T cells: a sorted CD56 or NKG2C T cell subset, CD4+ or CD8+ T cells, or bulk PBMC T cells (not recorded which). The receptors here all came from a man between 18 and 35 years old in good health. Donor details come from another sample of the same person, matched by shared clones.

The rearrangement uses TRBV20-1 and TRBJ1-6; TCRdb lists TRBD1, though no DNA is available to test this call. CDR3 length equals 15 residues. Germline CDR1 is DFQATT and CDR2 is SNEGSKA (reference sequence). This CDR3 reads CSARVGTGSESPLHF.

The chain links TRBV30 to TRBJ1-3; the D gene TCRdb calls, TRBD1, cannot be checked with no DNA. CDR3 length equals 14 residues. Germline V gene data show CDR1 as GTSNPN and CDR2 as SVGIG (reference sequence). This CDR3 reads CASAPGASGNTIYF.

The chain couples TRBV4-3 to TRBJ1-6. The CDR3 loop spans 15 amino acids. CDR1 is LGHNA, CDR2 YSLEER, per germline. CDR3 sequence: CASSQGGFNNSPLHF.

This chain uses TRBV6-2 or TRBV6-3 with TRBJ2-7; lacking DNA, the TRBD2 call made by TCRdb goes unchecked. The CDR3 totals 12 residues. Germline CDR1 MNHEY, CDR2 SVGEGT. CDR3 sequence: CASSPSRDEQYF.

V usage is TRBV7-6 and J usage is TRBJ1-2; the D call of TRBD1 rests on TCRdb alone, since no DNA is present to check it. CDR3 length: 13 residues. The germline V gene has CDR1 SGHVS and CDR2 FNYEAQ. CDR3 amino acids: CASSSKTDGSYTF.

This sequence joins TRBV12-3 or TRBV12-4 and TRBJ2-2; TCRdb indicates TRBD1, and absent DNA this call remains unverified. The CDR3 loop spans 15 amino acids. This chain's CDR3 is CASSWDDSNTGELFF.

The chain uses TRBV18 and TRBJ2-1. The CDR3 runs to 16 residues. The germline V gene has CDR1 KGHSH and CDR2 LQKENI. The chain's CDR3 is CASSSWGQGPYNEQFF.

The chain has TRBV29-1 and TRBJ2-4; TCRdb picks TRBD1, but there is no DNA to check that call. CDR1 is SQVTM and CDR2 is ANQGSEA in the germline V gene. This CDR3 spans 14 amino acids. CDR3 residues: CSVASGTGMNIQYF.

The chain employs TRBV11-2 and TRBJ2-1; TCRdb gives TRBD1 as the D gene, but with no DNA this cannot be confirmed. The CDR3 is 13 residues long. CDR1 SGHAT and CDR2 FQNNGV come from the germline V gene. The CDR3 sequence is CASTGGSYNEQFF.

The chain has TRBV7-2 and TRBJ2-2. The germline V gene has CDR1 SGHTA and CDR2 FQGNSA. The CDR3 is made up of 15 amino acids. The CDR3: CASSLGPVSTGELFF.

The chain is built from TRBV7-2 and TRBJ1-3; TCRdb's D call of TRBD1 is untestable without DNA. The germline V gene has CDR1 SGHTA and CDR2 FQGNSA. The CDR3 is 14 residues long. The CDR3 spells CASSNRQGRDTIYF.

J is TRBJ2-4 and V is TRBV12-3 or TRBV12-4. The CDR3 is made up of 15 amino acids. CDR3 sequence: CASSLSSETQNIQYF.

The CDR3 region is CASSEQGMNEQFF. The chain links TRBV2 to TRBJ2-1; the D call of TRBD1 rests on TCRdb alone, since no DNA is present to check it. This CDR3 region has 13 residues. Germline assignment: CDR1 SNHLY and CDR2 FYNNEI.

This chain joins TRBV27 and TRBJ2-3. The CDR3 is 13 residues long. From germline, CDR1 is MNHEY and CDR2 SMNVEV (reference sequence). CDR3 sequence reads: CASSQKSTDTQYF.

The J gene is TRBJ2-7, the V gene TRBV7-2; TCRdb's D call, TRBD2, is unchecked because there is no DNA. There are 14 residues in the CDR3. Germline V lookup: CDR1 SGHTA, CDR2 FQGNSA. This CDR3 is CASSLATGGYEQYF.

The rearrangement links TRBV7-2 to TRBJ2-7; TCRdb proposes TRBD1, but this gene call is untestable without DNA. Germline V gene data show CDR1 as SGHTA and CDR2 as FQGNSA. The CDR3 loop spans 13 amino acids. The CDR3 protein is CASSPVQGWEQYF.

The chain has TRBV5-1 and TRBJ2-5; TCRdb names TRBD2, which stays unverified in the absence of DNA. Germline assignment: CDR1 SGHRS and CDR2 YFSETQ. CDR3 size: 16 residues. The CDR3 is CASSTGLAGSQETQYF. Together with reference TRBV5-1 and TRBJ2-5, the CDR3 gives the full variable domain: KAGVTQTPRYLIKTRGQQVTLSCSPISGHRSVSWYQQTPGQGLQFLFEYFSETQRNKGNFPGRFSGRQFSNSRSEMNVSTLELGDSALYLCASSTGLAGSQETQYFGPGTRLLVL.

This CDR3 is CSVDLLAEQFF. This chain connects TRBV29-1 to TRBJ2-1; TCRdb names TRBD2, which stays unverified in the absence of DNA. From germline, CDR1 is SQVTM and CDR2 ANQGSEA. This CDR3 comprises 11 residues.

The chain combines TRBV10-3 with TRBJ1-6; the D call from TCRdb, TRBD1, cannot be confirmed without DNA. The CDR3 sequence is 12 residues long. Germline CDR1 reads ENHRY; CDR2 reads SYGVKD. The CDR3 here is CAIGPDNSPLHF.

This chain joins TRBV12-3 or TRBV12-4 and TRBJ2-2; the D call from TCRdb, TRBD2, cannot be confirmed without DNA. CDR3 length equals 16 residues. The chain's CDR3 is CASSDDSGILKGELFF.

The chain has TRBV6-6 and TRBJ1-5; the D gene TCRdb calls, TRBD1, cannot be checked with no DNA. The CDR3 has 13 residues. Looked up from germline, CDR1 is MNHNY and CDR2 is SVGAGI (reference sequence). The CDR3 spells CASRLTGFQPQHF.

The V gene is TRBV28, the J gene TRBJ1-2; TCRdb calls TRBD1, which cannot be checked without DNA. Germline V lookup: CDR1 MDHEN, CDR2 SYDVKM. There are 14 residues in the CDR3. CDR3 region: CASFVQGGNYGYTF.

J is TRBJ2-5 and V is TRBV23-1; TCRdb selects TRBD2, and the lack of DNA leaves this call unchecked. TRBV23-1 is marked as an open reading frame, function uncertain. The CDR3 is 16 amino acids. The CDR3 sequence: CASSQPRAHMRETQYF.

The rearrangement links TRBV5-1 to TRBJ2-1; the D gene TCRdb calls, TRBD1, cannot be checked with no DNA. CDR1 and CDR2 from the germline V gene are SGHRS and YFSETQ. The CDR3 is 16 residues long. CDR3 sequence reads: CASSLDAGHSYNEQFF.

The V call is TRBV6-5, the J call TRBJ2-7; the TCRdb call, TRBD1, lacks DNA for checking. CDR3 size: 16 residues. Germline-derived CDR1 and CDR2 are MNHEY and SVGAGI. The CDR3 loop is CASSYFLGESVYEQYF.

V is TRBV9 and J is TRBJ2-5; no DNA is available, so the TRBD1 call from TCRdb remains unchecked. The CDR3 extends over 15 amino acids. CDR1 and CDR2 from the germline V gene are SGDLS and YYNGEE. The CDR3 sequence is CASTNTTGDSETQYF.

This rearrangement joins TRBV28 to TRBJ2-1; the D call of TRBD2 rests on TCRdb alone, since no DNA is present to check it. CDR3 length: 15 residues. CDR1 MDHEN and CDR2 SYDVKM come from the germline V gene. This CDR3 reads CASTLPSITGNEQFF.